The text below deals with one T cell receptor (beta chain). Its antigen is unknown. Germline V gene sequence: CDR1 MDHEN, CDR2 SYDVKM. This CDR3 region has 14 residues. V lost 6 bases, J lost 9 bases, and 13 bases stayed unmatched. These data come from a study of T cell repertoires in cytomegalovirus infection. Study at large: Evidence of both CMV infection and a matching HLA type came from public TCR beta signatures. General observations from the study: Cumulative public TCR beta family frequency identified carriers of CMV plus the relevant HLA. The ex vivo response was dominated by HLA-C-restricted CMV-specific TCR beta clonotypes.

Via MiXCR, TCRdb re-called the reads, giving one row per CDR3 protein. Among some 400,000 distinct CDR3 sequences listed, about a third were seen once. The TCR originated in a human donor in good health (CMV status not recorded). Some clones in this sample may be carry-over from other donors' samples. This chain uses TRBV28 with TRBJ2-5; 7 bases map to TRBD1. Sequencing input: PBMCs. CDR3 sequence reads: CASRQTGTDLPQYF. In nucleotides, the CDR3 is TGTGCCAGCAGGCAAACCGGGACAGATTTGCCCCAGTACTTC.